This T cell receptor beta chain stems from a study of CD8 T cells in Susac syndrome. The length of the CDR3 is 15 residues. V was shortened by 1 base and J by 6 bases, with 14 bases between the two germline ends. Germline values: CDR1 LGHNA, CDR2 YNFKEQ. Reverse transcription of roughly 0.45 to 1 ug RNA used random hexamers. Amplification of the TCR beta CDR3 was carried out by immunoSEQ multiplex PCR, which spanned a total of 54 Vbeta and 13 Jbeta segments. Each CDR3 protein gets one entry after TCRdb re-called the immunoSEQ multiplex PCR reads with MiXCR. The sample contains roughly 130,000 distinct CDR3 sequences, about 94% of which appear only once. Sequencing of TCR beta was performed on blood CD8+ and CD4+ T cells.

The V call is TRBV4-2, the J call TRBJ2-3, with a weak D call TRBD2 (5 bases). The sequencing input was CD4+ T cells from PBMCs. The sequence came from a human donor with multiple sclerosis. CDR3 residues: CASSQGSGGSDTQYF. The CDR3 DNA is TGTGCCAGCAGCCAAGGAAGCGGAGGATCGGATACGCAGTATTTT.